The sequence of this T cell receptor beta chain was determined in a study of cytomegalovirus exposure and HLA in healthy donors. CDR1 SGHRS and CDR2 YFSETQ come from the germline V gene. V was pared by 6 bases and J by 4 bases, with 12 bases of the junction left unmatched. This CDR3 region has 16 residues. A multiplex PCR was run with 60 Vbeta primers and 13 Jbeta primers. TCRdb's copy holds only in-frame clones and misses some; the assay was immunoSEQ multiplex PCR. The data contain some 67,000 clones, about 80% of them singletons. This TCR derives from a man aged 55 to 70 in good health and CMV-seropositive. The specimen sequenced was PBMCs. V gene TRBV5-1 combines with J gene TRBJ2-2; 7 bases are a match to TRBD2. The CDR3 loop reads CASTATSAGGTGELFF. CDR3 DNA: TGCGCCAGCACCGCAACTAGCGCCGGAGGCACCGGGGAGCTGTTTTTT.